The source of this TCR beta chain is a study of T cells in localized non-small cell lung cancer (TCRdb year 2020). Turning to the overall study: The study examined T cell repertoires in a few hundred patients with early-stage NSCLC and compared tumors with uninvolved tumor-adjacent lungs. The cohort comprised some 220 treatment-naïve NSCLC patients with resected, localized lung tumors. NSCLC patients had a mean age of around 70 years, and 120 to 150 were male and some 98 female.

At diagnosis, peripheral blood, uninvolved tumor-adjacent lung and tumor were collected and were preserved as a mix of fresh-frozen and FFPE material. For TCR repertoire profiling, blood samples were analyzed in the form of peripheral blood mononuclear cells. CDR1 and CDR2 are drawn from the germline V gene: SGHTA, FQGNSA. Including the terminal cysteine and phenylalanine, the CDR3 comprises 13 residues. The only DNA kept is the CDR3, 39 bases in frame from the first base. V lost 3 bases and J lost 2 bases; the stretch between them is 2 bases long. Comment on this clone: Its antigen is unknown. No per-base quality is available; no much larger clone lies one base away.

Results the study describes overall, beyond this receptor: Longer overall survival was associated with higher blood T cell density, whereas shorter survival was associated with higher adjacent-lung clonality. Uninvolved tumor-adjacent lung showed the highest T cell clonality, higher than tumor, which suggests more focused antigenic responses in the adjacent lung. A median of around 57 of the top 100 tumor clones were detected in paired uninvolved adjacent lung, and 25 to 35 of these tumor clones were also found among the top 100 clones of the paired uninvolved adjacent lung. Multi-region tumor sequencing was not performed, so intratumor heterogeneity could not be excluded. Because the study design was exploratory, TCR variables were selected using unadjusted p-values without false-discovery rate correction.

TCR beta CDR3 regions were sequenced from DNA using the immunoSEQ Assay. From the authors' description of their analysis: To compute T cell density, TCR beta template counts were normalized to usable DNA, which was estimated by amplifying housekeeping genes. Richness was estimated using the preseqR package, with extrapolation to 400,000 templates for PBMC samples and to 120,000 templates for tissue samples. Clonality was defined as one minus Pielou's evenness. Tissue-enriched TCRs were identified by differential abundance testing using productive amino-acid clonotypes, minimum total count 5 and alpha 0.1. The Jaccard Index and the Morisita Overlap Index were used to measure how much the repertoires overlapped between compartments. GLIPH grouped TCR beta CDR3s together with public tetramer-defined viral CDR3s, and a viral motif had to include at least three viral sequences and show V-gene enrichment. The table was pulled from immuneACCESS by TCRdb, which kept in-frame rearrangements only. Such tables lose some clones; where checked, under half of the loss comes from unresolved V genes, and the rest has no known cause. That table is the source of V, J and clone size, and D and trimming were worked out from the DNA. Recorded for this sample are fewer than 40,000 clones; 93% of them occurred a single time. The ten largest clones take up 7.9% of the sample.

The source of this sequence is a female donor of 60 years or more with stage I lung adenocarcinoma. The sequence joins TRBV7-2 to TRBJ2-6, with the D gene too uncertain to name. This material consisted of peripheral blood, taken before any cancer treatment. The CDR3: CASSFPGANVLTF. The nucleotides are TGTGCCAGCAGCTTTCCTGGGGCCAACGTCCTGACTTTC.